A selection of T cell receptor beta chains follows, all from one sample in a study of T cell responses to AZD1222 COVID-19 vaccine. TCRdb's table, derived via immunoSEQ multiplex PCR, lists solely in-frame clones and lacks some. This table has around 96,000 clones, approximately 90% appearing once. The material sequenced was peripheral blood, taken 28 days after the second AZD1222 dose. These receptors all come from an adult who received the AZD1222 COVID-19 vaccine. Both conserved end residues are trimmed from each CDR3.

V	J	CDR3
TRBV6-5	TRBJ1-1	SLLDRGRRTEAF
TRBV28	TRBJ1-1	ASSYRAWGAF
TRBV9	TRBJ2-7	ASSPRVAGFSYEQY
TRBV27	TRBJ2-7	ASSSSNEQY
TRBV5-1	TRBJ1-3	ASSSGTDWSGNTIY
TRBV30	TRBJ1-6	AWSVTVSSGSPLH
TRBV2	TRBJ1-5	ASSPLGPSSNQPQH
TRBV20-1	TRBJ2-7	SARLVREQY
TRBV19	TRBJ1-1	ASSIGRGARTEAF
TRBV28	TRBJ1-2	ASSFADRVYGYT
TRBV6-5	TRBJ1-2	ASRGQVLNYGYT
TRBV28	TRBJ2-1	ASRRGGAETREQF
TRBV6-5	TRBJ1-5	ASSLNRVGNQPQH
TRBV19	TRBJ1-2	ASSTSLTTVNYGYT
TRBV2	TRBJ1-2	ASSEESLNYGYT
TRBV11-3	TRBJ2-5	ASSPGPEQETQY
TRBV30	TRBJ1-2	AWSVTGQYGYT
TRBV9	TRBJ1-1	ASSPSRGPNTEAF
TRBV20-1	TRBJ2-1	SAIYLNEQF
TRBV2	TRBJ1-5	ASSEYRSSNQPQH
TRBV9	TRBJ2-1	ASSTSGSSYNEQF
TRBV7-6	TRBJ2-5	ASSIHIGGVGGETQY
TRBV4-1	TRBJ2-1	ASLRTSGSGGEQF
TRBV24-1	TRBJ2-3	ATSDPRLGGDTQY
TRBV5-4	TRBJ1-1	ASSQHMNTEAF
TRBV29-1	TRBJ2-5	SVEDWPEQETQY
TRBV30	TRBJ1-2	ALKPQQALYGYT
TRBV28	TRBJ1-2	ASKLPITDKGHYGYT
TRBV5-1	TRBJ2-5	ASSLELGGQETQY
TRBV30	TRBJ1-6	AWNREYNSPLH
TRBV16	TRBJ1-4	ASSHLIRQGTNEKLF
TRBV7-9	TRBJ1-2	ASSLAGQTYGYT
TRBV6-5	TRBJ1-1	ASWLWQGQAF
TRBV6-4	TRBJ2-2	ASSALAGDTGELF
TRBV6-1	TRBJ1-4	ASSEAGGKGEKLF
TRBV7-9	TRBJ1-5	ASSFGSGRGQPQH
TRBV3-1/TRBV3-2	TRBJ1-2	ASSQVGQGAVGYT
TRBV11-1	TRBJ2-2	ASNGDPTGELF
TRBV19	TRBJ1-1	ASSSEGIRAF
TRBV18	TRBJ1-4	ASSPPGGAREKLF
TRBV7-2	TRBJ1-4	ASSLFGIHEKLF
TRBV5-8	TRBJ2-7	ASSLLMEAYEQY
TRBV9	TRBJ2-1	ASSVAPSGRFREQF
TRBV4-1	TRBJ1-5	ASSQDRGRGFPQH
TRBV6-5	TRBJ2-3	ASSYAGQITDTQY
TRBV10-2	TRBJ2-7	ASSDRVWGGVYEQY
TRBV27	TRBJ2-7	ASSPGLSYEQY
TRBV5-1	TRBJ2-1	ASKPRTSGEYNEQF
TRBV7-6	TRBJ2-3	ASSSRVFLGDTQY
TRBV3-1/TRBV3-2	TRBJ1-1	ASSQAATEAF
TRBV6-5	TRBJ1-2	ASSLQGQGISGYT
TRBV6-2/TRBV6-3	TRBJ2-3	ASSPPTDTQY
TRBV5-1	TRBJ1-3	ASSFMTGAGNTIY
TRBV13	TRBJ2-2	ASSKNYPTGELF
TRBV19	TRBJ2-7	ASSPGPSYEQY
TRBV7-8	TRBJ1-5	ASSFVRLSRNQPQH
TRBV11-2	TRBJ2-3	ASSHRRGSTDTQY